This T cell receptor (beta chain) was captured by sequencing in a study of siplizumab effects on memory and regulatory T cells. The study's findings and limits: Sequences below about 10^-5 frequency were poorly captured. As a result, only a minor fraction of alloreactive clones mapped to unstimulated subsets. Apparently key alloresponse contributors, naive T cells also seemed more diverse than memory cells. The authors could not assign a naive or memory phenotype to roughly 80-96% of proliferating CD4+ or CD8+ clones. Siplizumab significantly reduced alloreactive sequences traceable to unstimulated CD4+ memory cells.

The germline V gene has CDR1 SGHDT and CDR2 YYEEEE. V lost 6 bases, J lost 2 bases, and 18 bases lay in between. CDR3 size: 15 residues. A remark on this clone: Its antigen remains unknown.

Clones were read by immunoSEQ multiplex PCR, and TCRdb kept only the in-frame ones, dropping some. The data show tens of thousands of clones, with roughly 93% seen just once and 6.5% held by the top ten. Sequenced sample: CD8+ T cells sorted from blood. The rearrangement links TRBV5-6 to TRBJ2-7, with a possible D match to TRBD2 (5 bases). The receptor was isolated from a human donor in good health. CDR3 loop: CASTHPTGNTYEQYF. CDR3 bases: TGTGCCAGCACACACCCAACCGGGAATACCTACGAGCAGTACTTC.